These T cell receptor beta chains were read from a single sample in a study of brain T cells in children with intractable seizures. The repertoire was sequenced with immunoSEQ multiplex PCR; TCRdb's copy has only in-frame clones and lacks some. The table has fewer than 150,000 clones, 94% seen once. The starting material was peripheral blood, obtained at surgery. These receptors were taken from a boy under two years old with hemimegalencephaly and intractable seizures. The CDR3 runs from the conserved cysteine through the conserved F or W. The D gene is left open where the match is weak. Clone size is given for some rows only: seen once, a few or many times, or a class if the clone is expanded.

J gene | V gene | D gene | clone size | CDR3 DNA | CDR3 protein
TRBJ1-4 | TRBV2 | TRBD1 | . | TGTGCCAGCAGGGGACAGACAGAAAAACTGTTTTTT | CASRGQTEKLFF
TRBJ2-5 | TRBV5-1 | TRBD2 | . | TGCGCCAGCAGCTTGGGGCCTAGCGGGTCGCAAGAGACCCAGTACTTC | CASSLGPSGSQETQYF
TRBJ1-1 | TRBV18 | TRBD1 | . | TGTGCCAGCTCAGCCGGGACAGGAGTAGGGAACACTGAAGCTTTCTTT | CASSAGTGVGNTEAFF
TRBJ2-7 | TRBV28 | TRBD1 | . | TGTGCCAGCAGTCCCGCGGACAGGGGGGGATCCTACGAGCAGTACTTC | CASSPADRGGSYEQYF
TRBJ2-1 | TRBV9 | TRBD2 | . | TGTGCCAGCAGCGTAGCTTCTAGCGGGAGTTATGAGCAGTTCTTC | CASSVASSGSYEQFF
TRBJ2-5 | TRBV5-1 | . | . | TGCGCCAGCAGCTTGGGCCTAGCAAGCCAAGAGACCCAGTACTTC | CASSLGLASQETQYF
TRBJ2-1 | TRBV5-1 | . | . | TGCGCCAGCAGCGCCTGGCCAAACAATGAGCAGTTCTTC | CASSAWPNNEQFF
TRBJ2-1 | TRBV12-3/TRBV12-4 | . | . | TGTGCCAGCAGCAAACTAGGATCAGGTGAGCAGTTCTTC | CASSKLGSGEQFF
TRBJ1-5 | TRBV5-6 | . | . | TGTGCCAGCAGCTTAGGCAGGGCCGATCAGCCCCAGCATTTT | CASSLGRADQPQHF
TRBJ1-2 | TRBV7-2 | . | . | TGTGCCAGCAGCTTAGAGAAAGACAGAACTAACTATGGCTACACCTTC | CASSLEKDRTNYGYTF
TRBJ1-1 | TRBV15 | . | once | TGTGCCACCAGCAGAGATACGGGGGGGAACACTGAAGCTTTCTTT | CATSRDTGGNTEAFF
TRBJ1-2 | TRBV4-2 | . | . | TGTGCCAGCAGCCAAGATCCAAGTAACTATGGCTACACCTTC | CASSQDPSNYGYTF
TRBJ1-5 | TRBV7-2 | . | . | TGTGCCAGCAGCTTGTATTTTGGGCAGGGGAGCCAGCCCCAGCATTTT | CASSLYFGQGSQPQHF
TRBJ1-2 | TRBV7-8 | TRBD1 | . | TGTGCCAGCAGCCTATCGGGACAGGGTGGATATGGCTACACCTTC | CASSLSGQGGYGYTF
TRBJ2-2 | TRBV11-2 | . | . | TGTGCCAGCAGCTTAGAAGGTGACGGGGAGCTGTTTTTT | CASSLEGDGELFF
TRBJ2-2 | TRBV18 | TRBD1 | once | TGTGCCAGCAAACAGGGGACCGGGGAGCTGTTTTTT | CASKQGTGELFF
TRBJ2-1 | TRBV7-8 | . | . | TGTGCCAGCAGCCCCGGTGTTGAGCAGTTCTTC | CASSPGVEQFF
TRBJ2-3 | TRBV9 | . | . | TGTGCCAGCAGCGTAGGGGCAGGGGGGAGCACAGATACGCAGTATTTT | CASSVGAGGSTDTQYF
TRBJ2-5 | TRBV28 | TRBD2 | . | TGTGCCAGCAGCCCCAGCGGGAGGCGAGAGACCCAGTACTTC | CASSPSGRRETQYF
TRBJ2-3 | TRBV7-9 | . | . | TGTGCCAGCAGCCCCGGGGACTTCCCTCTCCACACAGATACGCAGTATTTT | CASSPGDFPLHTDTQYF
TRBJ2-5 | TRBV5-5 | . | . | TGTGCCAGCAGCTTGCCCGGAGGGCCGGCGGAGACCCAGTACTTC | CASSLPGGPAETQYF
TRBJ1-2 | TRBV6-5 | . | . | TGTGCCAGCAGTTATGCCGTTTTCGGGGGCTACACCTTC | CASSYAVFGGYTF
TRBJ2-1 | TRBV29-1 | . | . | TGCAGCGTTGATTGGATAGGTAGCTCCTACAATGAGCAGTTCTTC | CSVDWIGSSYNEQFF
TRBJ1-5 | TRBV20-1 | TRBD1 | . | TGCAGTGCTAGTCGGCAGGGGGATCAGCCCCAGCATTTT | CSASRQGDQPQHF
TRBJ1-1 | TRBV27 | . | . | TGTGCCAGCAGTTTAGGTAGGGGATTGAACACTGAAGCTTTCTTT | CASSLGRGLNTEAFF
TRBJ2-3 | TRBV6-5 | . | . | TGTGCCAGCAGCAGGTGGGGTTTCGTAGATACGCAGTATTTT | CASSRWGFVDTQYF
TRBJ1-1 | TRBV5-1 | TRBD1 | once | TGCGCCAGCAGGGTTGGACAGGGAGGCATGAACACTGAAGCTTTCTTT | CASRVGQGGMNTEAFF
TRBJ1-1 | TRBV2 | TRBD1 | . | TGTGCCAGTGACAGGGGGCTCACTGAAGCTTTCTTT | CASDRGLTEAFF
TRBJ2-6 | TRBV24-1 | TRBD2 | . | TGTGCCACCAGTGATTCGGGGGGAACTGGGGCCAACGTCCTGACTTTC | CATSDSGGTGANVLTF
TRBJ1-6 | TRBV2 | TRBD1 | . | TGTGCCAGCAGGGGGACAGGGGAACATTCACCCCTCCACTTT | CASRGTGEHSPLHF
TRBJ1-2 | TRBV10-3 | . | . | TGTGCCATCAGTGAGTCGGGGGTATCCTATGGCTACACCTTC | CAISESGVSYGYTF
TRBJ2-1 | TRBV27 | TRBD2 | once | TGTGCCAGCAGTTTTAGACTAGCGGGAGGAAACTACAATGAGCAGTTCTTC | CASSFRLAGGNYNEQFF
TRBJ2-7 | TRBV29-1 | TRBD2 | . | TGCAGCGCGGCTACGAGGACTAGCGGGTCCTCCTACGAGCAGTACTTC | CSAATRTSGSSYEQYF
TRBJ1-2 | TRBV27 | TRBD1 | . | TGTGCCAGCACAGTCCGGGACAGGGGGGGCGGCTACACCTTC | CASTVRDRGGGYTF
TRBJ2-2 | TRBV7-2 | TRBD1 | . | TGTGCCAGCAGCTTAACAGGGGGCACCGGGGAGCTGTTTTTT | CASSLTGGTGELFF
TRBJ2-3 | TRBV19 | TRBD2 | . | TGTGCCAGTAGCGCCGCCAAGAGAATCGGACTAGCGGGGCTCACAGATACGCAGTATTTT | CASSAAKRIGLAGLTDTQYF
TRBJ2-6 | TRBV27 | TRBD1 | . | TGTGCCAGCAGTTTTTTGGGACAGTTCTTCTCTGGGGCCAACGTCCTGACTTTC | CASSFLGQFFSGANVLTF
TRBJ2-1 | TRBV11-3 | TRBD1 | . | TGTGCCAGCAGCCCTGCCCCCGGGACAGAAAGATACAATGAGCAGTTCTTC | CASSPAPGTERYNEQFF
TRBJ2-5 | TRBV28 | . | . | TGTGCCAGCAGAGTTCCCGGACTGCACCAAGAGACCCAGTACTTC | CASRVPGLHQETQYF
TRBJ1-6 | TRBV28 | TRBD1 | . | TGTGCCAGCAGTTCCTTGGGACAGGGGTATAATTCACCCCTCCACTTT | CASSSLGQGYNSPLHF
TRBJ2-1 | TRBV27 | . | . | TGTGCCAGCAGTTTTTTAGCGGATGGGGGGTACAATGAGCAGTTCTTC | CASSFLADGGYNEQFF
TRBJ1-1 | TRBV5-6 | . | once | TGTGCCAGCAGTAGACTACACACTGAAGCTTTCTTT | CASSRLHTEAFF
TRBJ2-1 | TRBV6-5 | TRBD2 | . | TGTGCCAGCAGTTACGGGGCGGGAGGCGACGATGAGCAGTTCTTC | CASSYGAGGDDEQFF
TRBJ2-5 | TRBV21-1 | . | . | TGTGCCAGCAGCAAACCCGGGCCGGCACGCCAAGTGGAGACCCAGTACTTC | CASSKPGPARQVETQYF
TRBJ1-6 | TRBV7-2 | TRBD1 | . | TGTGCCAGCAGCTTAAGGCAGGGGGGATCACCCCTCCACTTT | CASSLRQGGSPLHF
TRBJ1-2 | TRBV9 | TRBD1 | . | TGTGCCAGCAGCGTAGGGACAGGGGGCGCCTATGGCTACACCTTC | CASSVGTGGAYGYTF
TRBJ1-2 | TRBV6-6 | . | . | TGTGCCAGCAGCCCCTGGGCCTTGAGCGGCTACACCTTC | CASSPWALSGYTF
TRBJ1-5 | TRBV16 | . | . | TGTGCCAGCAGCCAAAGAGCCGGCAATCAGCCCCAGCATTTT | CASSQRAGNQPQHF
TRBJ2-2 | TRBV7-9 | TRBD2 | . | TGTGCCAGCAGCCCGAGCGGGAGGGGGAACACCGGGGAGCTGTTTTTT | CASSPSGRGNTGELFF
TRBJ2-7 | TRBV6-5 | . | . | TGTGCCACCCGCCTGACCCCAGCGGGCTCCTACGAGCAGTACTTC | CATRLTPAGSYEQYF
TRBJ1-6 | TRBV6-2/TRBV6-3 | . | . | TGTGCCAGCAGTTACTCGCAGGGCTTCTCGAGGTCACCCCTCCACTTT | CASSYSQGFSRSPLHF
TRBJ2-7 | TRBV5-4 | . | . | TGTGCCAGCAGCTTTGCGGGACTCAGTGGGGAGCAGTACTTC | CASSFAGLSGEQYF
TRBJ2-1 | TRBV2 | TRBD2 | . | TGTGCCAGCAGGGAAGCGGGAGGGTCCTACAATGAGCAGTTCTTC | CASREAGGSYNEQFF
TRBJ2-2 | TRBV5-1 | TRBD2 | . | TGCGCCAGCAGCGTTCCCGGTGGGAGCGGGAGATCGACCGGGGAGCTGTTTTTT | CASSVPGGSGRSTGELFF
TRBJ2-5 | TRBV27 | . | . | TGTGCCAGCAGCCGGATAGGGCCAGAGACCCAGTACTTC | CASSRIGPETQYF